The clone carrying this T cell receptor (beta chain) is called medium-sized based on its frequency. The antigen is undetermined. The sample comes from a study of T cell clusters in autoimmune cytopenias. TRB was amplified from 250 ng of peripheral blood genomic DNA per sample. Multiplex touch-down PCR amplified TRB using TRB-A and TRB-B pools in one tube. Reanalyzing the multiplex PCR reads, TCRdb keeps one entry per CDR3 protein, without DNA. The sample shows 4,100 or so distinct CDR3 sequences, and approximately 15% sits with its ten largest clones. Findings of the study overall: TRB repertoire shifts in secondary cytopenia and chronic lymphocytic leukemia mostly reflected lymphoma, not autoimmunity. Physiological T cell clusters of healthy donors were apparently absent in primary autoimmune cytopenia patients. Healthy donors had about 2.8-fold more exclusive TRB clusters than active autoimmune hepatitis patients.

Germline assignment: CDR1 LNHDA and CDR2 SQIVND (reference sequence). The CDR3 contains 14 residues. The sequence came from a human donor with an autoimmune cytopenia or autoimmune hepatitis (not recorded which). This chain connects TRBV19 to TRBJ1-4; checking the TCRdb D call of TRBD1 is not possible without DNA. Input material: peripheral blood. The CDR3: CASSTGQGSEKLFF. Full variable domain (remainder filled in from reference TRBV19 and TRBJ1-4): DGGITQSPKYLFRKEGQNVTLSCEQNLNHDAMYWYRQDPGQGLRLIYYSQIVNDFQKGDIAEGYSVSREKKESFPLTVTSAQKNPTAFYLCASSTGQGSEKLFFGSGTQLSVL.